This is a list of T cell receptor beta chains from one sample in a study of T cells after yellow fever vaccination. TCRdb reprocessed the 5' RACE reads with MiXCR, giving one entry per CDR3 protein. The data show 300,000 to 350,000 distinct CDR3 sequences, about 4% seen once. The sample here was PBMCs, taken 5 days after the yellow fever booster vaccination. These receptors originate from a man between 18 and 35 years old who received the YFV17D yellow fever vaccine. Both conserved end residues are part of each CDR3. Each record gives: D gene, V gene, J gene, clone size, CDR3 DNA, CDR3 protein. D genes are given only for firm matches. Size tells how often a clone was seen (once, few, many) or the class of an expanded clone, and some rows leave it out.

NA,TRBV4-3,TRBJ1-2,NA,TGCGCCAGCAGCCAAGATTGGCAGGATAACTATGGCTACACCTTC,CASSQDWQDNYGYTF
TRBD2,TRBV9,TRBJ2-7,NA,TGTGCTAGCAGCCCCCTGTCGGGGGGGTCCTCTCGGGAGCAGTACTTC,CASSPLSGGSSREQYF
TRBD1,TRBV6-6,TRBJ1-5,few,TGTGCCAGCAGTTACTCGACAGGGGAAGGTCAGCCCCAGCATTTT,CASSYSTGEGQPQHF
NA,TRBV6-5,TRBJ1-3,many,TGTGCCAGCAAGAGCTTGGGAGGCTCTGGAAACACCATATATTTT,CASKSLGGSGNTIYF
TRBD2,TRBV3-1,TRBJ2-1,few,TGTGCCAGCAGCCAAGCTCTCGGGGGGGGGCTCTACAATGAGCAGTTCTTC,CASSQALGGGLYNEQFF
NA,TRBV5-1,TRBJ2-6,few,TGCGCCAGCAGCTTGGCCGAGGTCGCACACTCTGGGGCCAACGTCCTGACTTTC,CASSLAEVAHSGANVLTF
TRBD2,TRBV18,TRBJ2-7,NA,TGTGCCAGCTCACCCCGACTAGCGGGGGGGAAAGAGCAGTACTTC,CASSPRLAGGKEQYF
TRBD1,TRBV7-2,TRBJ1-1,many,TGTGCCAGCAGCGAGGGGGCGAACACTGAAGCTTTCTTT,CASSEGANTEAFF
TRBD1,TRBV14,TRBJ1-6,few,TGTGCCAGCAGCCCGTTCCGGGACAGGGGCACAAATTCACCCCTCCACTTT,CASSPFRDRGTNSPLHF
NA,TRBV27,TRBJ2-7,many,TGTGCCAGCAGTTTAGGGGGAGTGATGCGCGAGCAGTACTTC,CASSLGGVMREQYF
NA,TRBV7-8,TRBJ1-1,few,TGTGCCAGCAGCTCGAGCAGGTTCATAACTTTTTCGAACACTGAAGCTTTCTTT,CASSSSRFITFSNTEAFF
NA,TRBV4-1,TRBJ2-5,NA,TGCGCCAGCAGCCCCCAACGAGGGGAAGAGACCCAGTACTTC,CASSPQRGEETQYF
NA,TRBV29-1,TRBJ2-7,many,TGCAGCGCCCAAGGGGGGGGCTCCTACGAGCAGTACTTC,CSAQGGGSYEQYF
NA,TRBV6-2/TRBV6-3,TRBJ1-2,NA,TGTGCCAGCAGCTATCCCTGGGCCGCCAATCTTAACTATGGCTACACCTTC,CASSYPWAANLNYGYTF
TRBD2,TRBV7-9,TRBJ2-7,NA,TGTGCCAGCAGCTTAGTTAGCGGGGGTTACGAGCAGTACTTC,CASSLVSGGYEQYF
TRBD2,TRBV5-6,TRBJ2-3,few,TGTGCCAGCAGCTTCCAGCGGGGGTACACAGATACGCAGTATTTT,CASSFQRGYTDTQYF
TRBD2,TRBV2,TRBJ2-3,NA,TGTGCCAGCAGTGAAGCGAACGGGGGAGGGAGAGATACGCAGTATTTT,CASSEANGGGRDTQYF
TRBD1,TRBV18,TRBJ2-1,few,TGTGCCAGCTCACCCCCGACAGGGTACAATGAGCAGTTCTTC,CASSPPTGYNEQFF
NA,TRBV27,TRBJ2-7,NA,TGTGCCAGCAGTTTCGGGGGGCGGGGTGAGCAGTACTTC,CASSFGGRGEQYF
NA,TRBV9,TRBJ1-5,many,TGTGCCAGCAGCGTCGAAGGGGGTCCTCTTAGCAATCAGCCCCAGCATTTT,CASSVEGGPLSNQPQHF
NA,TRBV5-1,TRBJ1-1,few,TGCGCCATCAGCTTGGAAGGACCCCAATCTTTCTTT,CAISLEGPQSFF
TRBD1,TRBV7-8,TRBJ1-4,few,TGTGCCAGCAGCCAGGGGACAGGGGCATTGGCTAATGAAAAACTGTTTTTT,CASSQGTGALANEKLFF
NA,TRBV6-5,TRBJ1-1,NA,TGTGCCAGCAGTTACTCTGGCGGGCGAAGAGAAGCTTTCTTT,CASSYSGGRREAFF
TRBD1,TRBV5-1,TRBJ2-7,many,TGCGCCAGCAGCTATGACGGGGCAGGGGGCTACGAGCAGTACTTC,CASSYDGAGGYEQYF
NA,TRBV7-2,TRBJ1-5,NA,TGTGCCAGCAGCTTAGTTAGGGATCAGCCCCAGCATTTT,CASSLVRDQPQHF
NA,TRBV6-5,TRBJ2-3,many,TGTGCCAGCAGTTCTCCCCACCGGGGCCCGAGCACAGATACGCAGTATTTT,CASSSPHRGPSTDTQYF
TRBD1,TRBV7-9,TRBJ1-2,NA,TGTGCCAGCAGCTGGATCCGGGACAGCTACTACACCTTC,CASSWIRDSYYTF
TRBD1,TRBV5-1,TRBJ1-2,NA,TGCGCCAGCAGCTGGGACAGGGGTCCGGGCTACACCTTC,CASSWDRGPGYTF
NA,TRBV18,TRBJ1-6,NA,TGTGCCAGCTCACCACGTCGGGGGGATAATTCACCCCTCCACTTT,CASSPRRGDNSPLHF
NA,TRBV29-1,TRBJ2-5,many,TGCAGCGTTGCCGGGTGGCAAGAGACCCAGTACTTC,CSVAGWQETQYF
NA,TRBV7-6,TRBJ2-5,few,TGTGCCAGCAGCCTGGGGCAGGTGGGCGTCCAAGAGACCCAGTACTTC,CASSLGQVGVQETQYF
NA,TRBV29-1,TRBJ1-3,few,TGCAGCGTGGGGAAAGCGGGAAACACCATATATTTT,CSVGKAGNTIYF
NA,TRBV19,TRBJ2-2,few,TGTGCCAGTAGTAACCTCCCGGGACTGACCACCGGGGAGCTGTTTTTT,CASSNLPGLTTGELFF
NA,TRBV5-1,TRBJ2-1,many,TGCGCCAGCAGCTTGGGCCCCTTCTTAGGACACTCCAATGAGCAGTTCTTC,CASSLGPFLGHSNEQFF
TRBD1,TRBV7-9,TRBJ2-3,few,TGTGCCAGCAGCTCATCCGGGACAGGGGGCCTAGATACGCAGTATTTT,CASSSSGTGGLDTQYF
NA,TRBV28,TRBJ2-5,few,TGTGCCAGCAGTTGGCAGGGGTCCCCAGAGACCCAGTACTTC,CASSWQGSPETQYF
TRBD1,TRBV5-6,TRBJ2-2,many,TGTGCCAGCAGCCAATGGGACAGACATACCGGGGAGCTGTTTTTT,CASSQWDRHTGELFF
TRBD2,TRBV9,TRBJ2-1,NA,TGTGCCAGCAGCGTAGAGGAGCGGGGGGTCTACAATGAGCAGTTCTTC,CASSVEERGVYNEQFF
NA,TRBV4-3,TRBJ1-1,many,TGCGCCAGCAGCCAAGACTCGTCCGGGGAAAACACTGAAGCTTTCTTT,CASSQDSSGENTEAFF
TRBD1,TRBV20-1,TRBJ1-1,many,TGCAGTGCTAGAGCTGCGGACAGGACGAACACTGAAGCTTTCTTT,CSARAADRTNTEAFF
TRBD2,TRBV11-2,TRBJ2-3,few,TGTGCCAGCAGCCAACTGACTAGCGGCACAGATACGCAGTATTTT,CASSQLTSGTDTQYF
NA,TRBV7-2,TRBJ2-5,many,TGTGCCAGCAGCAGGAGGGCGGTTGAGACCCAGTACTTC,CASSRRAVETQYF
NA,TRBV25-1,TRBJ1-4,few,TGTGCCAGCAGTGGGTATAATGAAAAACTGTTTTTT,CASSGYNEKLFF
NA,TRBV4-3,TRBJ2-7,many,TGCGCCAGCAGCCCGGACAGTAACTACGAGCAGTACTTC,CASSPDSNYEQYF
NA,TRBV5-5,TRBJ1-1,few,TGTGCCAGCAGCTTGGGGATGGGGCGTGGAACTGAAGCTTTCTTT,CASSLGMGRGTEAFF
TRBD2,TRBV7-2,TRBJ2-5,NA,TGTGCCAGCAGCTTAGGGTCTAGCGGGGGGGTAGTCGGAGAGACCCAGTACTTC,CASSLGSSGGVVGETQYF
TRBD2,TRBV18,TRBJ2-1,many,TGTGCCAGCTCACCCCAATTCGCAGCGGGGGGACCAAACAATGAGCAGTTCTTC,CASSPQFAAGGPNNEQFF
NA,TRBV20-1,TRBJ1-6,many,TGCAGTGCCGGGTCTACCAATTCACCCCTCCACTTT,CSAGSTNSPLHF
NA,TRBV6-6,TRBJ1-5,few,TGTGCCAGCAGTTACTCGAGGGAGGTACCTCAGCCCCAGCATTTT,CASSYSREVPQPQHF
TRBD1,TRBV25-1,TRBJ2-5,few,TGTGCCAGCAGTGATAGCGGACAGGGCTGGGAGACCCAGTACTTC,CASSDSGQGWETQYF
TRBD2,TRBV15,TRBJ2-1,NA,TGTGCCACCAGCAGTATACTAGCGGGGGGTTACAATGAGCAGTTCTTC,CATSSILAGGYNEQFF
NA,TRBV5-5,TRBJ1-2,NA,TGTGCCAGCAGCGGGGTCACCTCAGGGGACTTGGGTGGCTACACCTTC,CASSGVTSGDLGGYTF
TRBD2,TRBV11-2,TRBJ2-5,NA,TGTGCCAGCAGCTTAGGGTGGCCTAGCGGGGGGTTCAAAGAGACCCAGTACTTC,CASSLGWPSGGFKETQYF
NA,TRBV4-1,TRBJ1-2,few,TGCGCCAGCAGCCAAGATCACCGGGGGCCTTACTATGGCTACACCTTC,CASSQDHRGPYYGYTF
TRBD1,TRBV18,TRBJ1-4,NA,TGTGCCAGCTCCCCCGGACAGGCTGAAAAACTGTTTTTT,CASSPGQAEKLFF
TRBD2,TRBV9,TRBJ2-1,NA,TGTGCCAGCAGCGTAGTCAGCGGGGGGGCCTGGAATGAGCAGTTCTTC,CASSVVSGGAWNEQFF
NA,TRBV6-2/TRBV6-3,TRBJ1-5,few,TGTGCCAGCAGTTACCCGGGGGGAGGCAATCAGCCCCAGCATTTT,CASSYPGGGNQPQHF